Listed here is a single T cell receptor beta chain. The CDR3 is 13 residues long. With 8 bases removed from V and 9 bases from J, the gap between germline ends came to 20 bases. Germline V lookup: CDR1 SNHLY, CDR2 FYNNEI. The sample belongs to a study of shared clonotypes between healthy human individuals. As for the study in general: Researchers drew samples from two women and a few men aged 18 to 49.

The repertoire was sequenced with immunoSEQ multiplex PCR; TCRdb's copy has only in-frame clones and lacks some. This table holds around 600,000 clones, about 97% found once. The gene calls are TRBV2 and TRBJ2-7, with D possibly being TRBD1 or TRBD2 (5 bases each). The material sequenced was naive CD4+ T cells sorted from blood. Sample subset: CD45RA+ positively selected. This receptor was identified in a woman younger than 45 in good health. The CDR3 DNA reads TGTGCCAGCGGGGCGACTATCCAACTCGCGCAGTACTTC. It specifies CASGATIQLAQYF.